This T cell receptor (beta chain) emerged from a study of response to subunit inactivated influenza vaccine. TCRdb itself ran the RT-PCR reads through MiXCR, one entry per CDR3 protein. The sample includes about 540,000 distinct CDR3 sequences, 20% to 25% of them seen just once. These data also featured in a second study, about T cells expressing NK-cell markers. That report adds: cDNA encoding TCR beta was synthesized via 5'RACE template switching incorporating UMIs. Repertoires of TCR beta were obtained from T cells sorted as CD3+CD56+NKG2C+, CD3+CD56+NKG2C- and CD3+CD56-NKG2C+. One of eight sequenced donors was HCMV-seronegative; the other seven were seropositive. HCMV specificity of the expanded NKG2C+ T cell clones was not established.

The sample in question was CD4+ T cells sorted from PBMCs, obtained about 11 days after vaccination. The receptor was isolated from a man aged 50 to 59 who received an inactivated influenza vaccine.

CDR3 sequence (DNA): TGTGCCACGAGAAACCAGCGTGAAACCGGGGAGCTGTTTTTT. It codes for CATRNQRETGELFF. The chain combines TRBV10-3 with TRBJ2-2; D gene ambiguous. The CDR3 covers 14 residues. Trimming cost V 10 bases and J 5 bases, with 17 bases left between them. Germline V gives CDR1 ENHRY, CDR2 SYGVKD.